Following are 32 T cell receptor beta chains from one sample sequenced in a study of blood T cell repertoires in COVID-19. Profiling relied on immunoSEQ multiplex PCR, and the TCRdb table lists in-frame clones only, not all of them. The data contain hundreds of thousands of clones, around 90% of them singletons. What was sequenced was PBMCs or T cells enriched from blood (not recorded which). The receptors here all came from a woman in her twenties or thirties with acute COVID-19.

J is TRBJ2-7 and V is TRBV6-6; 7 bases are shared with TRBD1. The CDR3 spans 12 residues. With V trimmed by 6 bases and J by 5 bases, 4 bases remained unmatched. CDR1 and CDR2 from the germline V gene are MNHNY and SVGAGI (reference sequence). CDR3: CASSPQGDEQYF. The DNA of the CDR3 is TGTGCCAGCAGCCCCCAGGGGGACGAGCAGTACTTC.

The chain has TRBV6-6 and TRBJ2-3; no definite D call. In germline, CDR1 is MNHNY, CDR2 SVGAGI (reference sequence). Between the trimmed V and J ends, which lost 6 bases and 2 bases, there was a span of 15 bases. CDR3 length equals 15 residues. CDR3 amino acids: CASSPPLGFTDTQYF. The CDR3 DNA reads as TGTGCCAGCAGCCCACCTCTAGGTTTCACAGATACGCAGTATTTT.

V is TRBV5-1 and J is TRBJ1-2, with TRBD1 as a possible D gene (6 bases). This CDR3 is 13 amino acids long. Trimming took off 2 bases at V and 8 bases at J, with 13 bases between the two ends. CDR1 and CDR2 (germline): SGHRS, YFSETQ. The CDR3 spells CASSLIGGEGYTF. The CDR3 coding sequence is TGCGCCAGCAGCTTAATAGGGGGAGAAGGCTACACCTTC.

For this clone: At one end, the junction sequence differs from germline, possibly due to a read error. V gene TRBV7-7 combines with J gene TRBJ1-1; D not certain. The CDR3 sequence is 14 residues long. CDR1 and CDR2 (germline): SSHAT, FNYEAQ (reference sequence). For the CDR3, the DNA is TGTGCTAGCAGCTTAGCTCTAGGTGTGACTGAAGCTTTCTTT. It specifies CASSLALGVTEAFF.

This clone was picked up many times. DNA of the CDR3: TGTGCCAGCAATCTCCCATCTGGGGGCAGGAATATTAATAGCAATCAGCCCCAGCATTTT. Protein sequence: CASNLPSGGRNINSNQPQHF. V usage is TRBV28 and J usage is TRBJ1-5, with D possibly TRBD1 on 6 matching bases. Germline lookup yields CDR1 MDHEN and CDR2 SYDVKM. Trimming removed 7 bases from V and 0 bases from J, with 28 bases in between. The CDR3 runs to 20 residues. The variable domain in full, with the rest retrieved from reference TRBV28 and TRBJ1-5, is DVKVTQSSRYLVKRTGEKVFLECVQDMDHENMFWYRQDPGLGLRLIYFSYDVKMKEKGDIPEGYSVSREKKERFSLILESASTNQTSMYLCASNLPSGGRNINSNQPQHFGDGTRLSIL.

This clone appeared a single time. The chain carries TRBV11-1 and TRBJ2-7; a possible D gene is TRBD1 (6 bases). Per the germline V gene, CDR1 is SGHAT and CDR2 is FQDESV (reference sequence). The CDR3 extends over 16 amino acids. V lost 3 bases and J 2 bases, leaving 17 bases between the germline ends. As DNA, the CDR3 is TGTGCCAGCAGCTTTAGCCGTGGACAGCAAGCCTACGAGCAGTACTTC. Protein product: CASSFSRGQQAYEQYF.

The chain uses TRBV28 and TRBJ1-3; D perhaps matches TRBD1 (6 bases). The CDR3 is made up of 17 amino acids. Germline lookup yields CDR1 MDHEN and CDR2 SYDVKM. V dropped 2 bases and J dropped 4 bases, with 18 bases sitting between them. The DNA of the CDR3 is TGTGCCAGCAGTTTAGGGGGCAGGGAGTCGAGGGGAAACACCATATATTTT. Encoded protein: CASSLGGRESRGNTIYF.

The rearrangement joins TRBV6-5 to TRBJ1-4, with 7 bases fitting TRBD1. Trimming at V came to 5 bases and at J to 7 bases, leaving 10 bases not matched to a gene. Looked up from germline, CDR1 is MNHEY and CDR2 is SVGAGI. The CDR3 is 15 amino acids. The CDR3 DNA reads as TGTGCCAGCAGTAAACGACAGGGTGTGGGTGAAAAACTGTTTTTT. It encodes CASSKRQGVGEKLFF.

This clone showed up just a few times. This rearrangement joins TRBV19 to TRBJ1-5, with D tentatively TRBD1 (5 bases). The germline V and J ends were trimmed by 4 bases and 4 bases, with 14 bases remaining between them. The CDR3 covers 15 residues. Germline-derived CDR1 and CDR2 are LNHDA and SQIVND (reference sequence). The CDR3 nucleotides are TGTGCCAGTAGTAGGGGCGGGGGTCAGAATCAGCCCCAGCATTTT. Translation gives CASSRGGGQNQPQHF.

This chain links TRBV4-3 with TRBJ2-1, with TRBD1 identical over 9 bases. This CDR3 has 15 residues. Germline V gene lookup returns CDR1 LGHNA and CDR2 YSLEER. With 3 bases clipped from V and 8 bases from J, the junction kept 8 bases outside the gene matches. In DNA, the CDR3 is TGCGCCAGCAGCCAGCCGGGACAGGGTTTGGATGAGCAGTTCTTC. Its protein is CASSQPGQGLDEQFF.

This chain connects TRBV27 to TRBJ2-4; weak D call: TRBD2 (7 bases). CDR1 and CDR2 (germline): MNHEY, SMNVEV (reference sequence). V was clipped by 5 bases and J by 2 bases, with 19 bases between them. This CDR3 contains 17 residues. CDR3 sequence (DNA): TGTGCCAGCAGTCTCGGGCGGGGGCGCGGGTCCAAAAACATTCAGTACTTC. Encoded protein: CASSLGRGRGSKNIQYF.

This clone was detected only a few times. The CDR3: CASSVDRVSYEQYF. CDR3 coding DNA: TGTGCCAGCAGCGTCGACAGGGTTTCCTACGAGCAGTACTTC. The rearrangement joins TRBV9 to TRBJ2-7, with TRBD1 matching 7 bases. With 2 bases clipped from V and 1 base from J, the junction kept 3 bases outside the gene matches. Looked up from germline, CDR1 is SGDLS and CDR2 is YYNGEE. The CDR3 is 14 amino acids. The whole variable domain, remainder taken from reference TRBV9 and TRBJ2-7, is DSGVTQTPKHLITATGQRVTLRCSPRSGDLSVYWYQQSLDQGLQFLIQYYNGEERAKGNILERFSAQQFPDLHSELNLSSLELGDSALYFCASSVDRVSYEQYFGPGTRLTVT.

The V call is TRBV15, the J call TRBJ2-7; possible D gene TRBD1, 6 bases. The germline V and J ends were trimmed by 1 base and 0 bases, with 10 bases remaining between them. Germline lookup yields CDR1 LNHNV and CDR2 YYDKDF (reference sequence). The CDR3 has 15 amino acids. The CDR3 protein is CATSRARGSSYEQYF. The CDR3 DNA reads TGTGCCACCAGCAGAGCCAGGGGAAGCTCCTACGAGCAGTACTTC.

In DNA form, the CDR3 reads TGTGCCAGCAGCGTAGAAATACGGAGCGGGAGAGGGGGGACCGGGGAGCTGTTTTTT. Translating it yields CASSVEIRSGRGGTGELFF. V and J are TRBV9 and TRBJ2-2; 8 nucleotides match TRBD2. This CDR3 spans 19 amino acids. The germline V gene has CDR1 SGDLS and CDR2 YYNGEE. J lost 5 bases, V lost 0 bases, and 15 bases had no gene match.

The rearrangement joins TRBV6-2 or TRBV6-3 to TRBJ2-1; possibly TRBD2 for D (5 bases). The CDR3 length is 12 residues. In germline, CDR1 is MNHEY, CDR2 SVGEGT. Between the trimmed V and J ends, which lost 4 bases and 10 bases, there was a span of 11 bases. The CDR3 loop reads CASSFGNGEQFF. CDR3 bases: TGTGCCAGCAGTTTCGGGAACGGGGAGCAGTTCTTC.

The CDR3 sequence: CASSYSTGPSYEQYF. Written as DNA, the CDR3 is TGTGCCAGCAGTTACTCGACAGGTCCGTCCTACGAGCAGTACTTC. The V and J genes are TRBV6-5 and TRBJ2-7, with a weak D call TRBD1 (6 bases). The CDR3 totals 15 residues. The germline gives CDR1 MNHEY, CDR2 SVGAGI. The germline V and J ends were trimmed by 0 bases and 1 base, with 10 bases remaining between them.

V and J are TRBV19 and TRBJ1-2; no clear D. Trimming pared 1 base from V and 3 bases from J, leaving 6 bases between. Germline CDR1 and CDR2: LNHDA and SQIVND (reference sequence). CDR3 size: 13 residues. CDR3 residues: CASSIGTDYGYTF. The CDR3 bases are TGTGCCAGTAGTATAGGTACGGACTATGGCTACACCTTC.

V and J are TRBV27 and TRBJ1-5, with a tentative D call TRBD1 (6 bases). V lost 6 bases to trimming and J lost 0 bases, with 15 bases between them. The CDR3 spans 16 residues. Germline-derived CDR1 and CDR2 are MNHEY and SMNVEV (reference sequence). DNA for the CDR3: TGTGCCAGCAGGCCTACAGGGCTCTATAGCAATCAGCCCCAGCATTTT. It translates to CASRPTGLYSNQPQHF.

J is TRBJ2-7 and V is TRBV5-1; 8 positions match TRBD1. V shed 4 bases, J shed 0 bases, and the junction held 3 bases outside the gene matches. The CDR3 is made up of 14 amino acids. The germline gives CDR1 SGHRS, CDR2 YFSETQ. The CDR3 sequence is CASSPDRASYEQYF. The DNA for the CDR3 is TGCGCCAGCAGCCCGGACAGGGCCTCCTACGAGCAGTACTTC.

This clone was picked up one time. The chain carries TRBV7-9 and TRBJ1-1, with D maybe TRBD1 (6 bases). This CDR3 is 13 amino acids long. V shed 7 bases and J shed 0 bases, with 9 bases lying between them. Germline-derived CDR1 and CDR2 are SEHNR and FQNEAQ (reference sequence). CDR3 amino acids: CASNGQLNTEAFF. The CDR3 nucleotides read TGTGCCAGCAACGGACAGCTGAACACTGAAGCTTTCTTT.

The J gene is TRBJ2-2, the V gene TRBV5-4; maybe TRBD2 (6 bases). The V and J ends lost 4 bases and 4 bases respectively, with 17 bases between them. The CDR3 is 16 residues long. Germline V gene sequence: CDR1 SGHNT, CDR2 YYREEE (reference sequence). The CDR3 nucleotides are TGTGCCAGCAGCGGGCCTGGGAGGACCCGCACCGGGGAGCTGTTTTTT. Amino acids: CASSGPGRTRTGELFF. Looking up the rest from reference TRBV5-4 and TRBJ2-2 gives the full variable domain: ETGVTQSPTHLIKTRGQQVTLRCSSQSGHNTVSWYQQALGQGPQFIFQYYREEENGRGNFPPRFSGLQFPNYSSELNVNALELDDSALYLCASSGPGRTRTGELFFGEGSRLTVL.

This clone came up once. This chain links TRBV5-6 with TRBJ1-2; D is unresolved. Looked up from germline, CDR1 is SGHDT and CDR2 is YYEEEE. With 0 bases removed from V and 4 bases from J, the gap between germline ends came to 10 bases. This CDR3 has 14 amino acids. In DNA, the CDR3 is TGTGCCAGCAGCTTGGACCAAAGGAGCTATGGCTACACCTTC. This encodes CASSLDQRSYGYTF.

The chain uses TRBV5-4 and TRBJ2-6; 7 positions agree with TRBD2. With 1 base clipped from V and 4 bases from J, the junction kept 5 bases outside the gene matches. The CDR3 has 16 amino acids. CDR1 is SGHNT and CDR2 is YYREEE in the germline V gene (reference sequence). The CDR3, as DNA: TGTGCCAGCAGCTTGCGGGGGGTAATCGGGGCCAACGTCCTGACTTTC. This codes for CASSLRGVIGANVLTF.

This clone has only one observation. CDR3 protein: CASTRLAGDTGELFF. CDR3 nucleotide sequence: TGTGCCAGCACCAGACTAGCGGGAGACACCGGGGAGCTGTTTTTT. The chain combines TRBV9 with TRBJ2-2; 12 nucleotides agree with TRBD2. CDR3 length equals 15 residues. Germline V gene sequence: CDR1 SGDLS, CDR2 YYNGEE. V shed 6 bases and J 3 bases; nucleotides not matched to a gene: 3. Variable domain in full (rest from reference TRBV9 and TRBJ2-2): DSGVTQTPKHLITATGQRVTLRCSPRSGDLSVYWYQQSLDQGLQFLIQYYNGEERAKGNILERFSAQQFPDLHSELNLSSLELGDSALYFCASTRLAGDTGELFFGEGSRLTVL.

The CDR3 protein is CASSLRTGGADTQYF. CDR3 coding DNA: TGCGCCAGCAGCTTGCGGACAGGGGGGGCAGATACGCAGTATTTT. V and J are TRBV5-1 and TRBJ2-3, with 10 bases fitting TRBD1. The CDR3 totals 15 residues. Trimming removed 1 base from V and 4 bases from J; junction bases left unmatched: 3. Germline V gene sequence: CDR1 SGHRS, CDR2 YFSETQ.

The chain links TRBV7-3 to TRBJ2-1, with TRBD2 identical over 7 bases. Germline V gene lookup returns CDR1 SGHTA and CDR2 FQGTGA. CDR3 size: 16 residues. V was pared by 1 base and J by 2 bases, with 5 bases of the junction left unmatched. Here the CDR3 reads CASSLRGLAAYNEQFF. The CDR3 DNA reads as TGTGCCAGCAGCTTAAGAGGTCTAGCGGCCTACAATGAGCAGTTCTTC. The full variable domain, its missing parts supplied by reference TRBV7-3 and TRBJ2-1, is GAGVSQTPSNKVTEKGKYVELRCDPISGHTALYWYRQSLGQGPEFLIYFQGTGAADDSGLPNDRFFAVRPEGSVSTLKIQRTERGDSAVYLCASSLRGLAAYNEQFFGPGTRLTVL.

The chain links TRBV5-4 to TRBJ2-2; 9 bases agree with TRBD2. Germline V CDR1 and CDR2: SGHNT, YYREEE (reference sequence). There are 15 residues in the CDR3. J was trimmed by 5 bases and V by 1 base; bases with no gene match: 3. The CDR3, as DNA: TGTGCCAGCAGCTTGTGGCGGGAGGGTACCGGGGAGCTGTTTTTT. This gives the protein CASSLWREGTGELFF.

CDR3 protein: CASRQTSEYSYEQYF. DNA of the CDR3: TGTGCCAGCAGACAAACTAGCGAGTACTCCTACGAGCAGTACTTC. V gene TRBV6-5 combines with J gene TRBJ2-7; 7 nucleotides match TRBD2. Germline V gives CDR1 MNHEY, CDR2 SVGAGI. The trim removed 6 bases at V and 0 bases at J, leaving 8 bases unmatched. This CDR3 has 15 amino acids.

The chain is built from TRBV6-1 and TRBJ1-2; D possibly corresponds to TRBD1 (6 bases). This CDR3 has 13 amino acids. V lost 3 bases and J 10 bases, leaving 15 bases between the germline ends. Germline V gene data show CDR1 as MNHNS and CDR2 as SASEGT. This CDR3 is CASSDLIQGFYTF. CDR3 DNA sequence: TGTGCCAGCAGTGACCTGATACAGGGTTTCTACACCTTC.

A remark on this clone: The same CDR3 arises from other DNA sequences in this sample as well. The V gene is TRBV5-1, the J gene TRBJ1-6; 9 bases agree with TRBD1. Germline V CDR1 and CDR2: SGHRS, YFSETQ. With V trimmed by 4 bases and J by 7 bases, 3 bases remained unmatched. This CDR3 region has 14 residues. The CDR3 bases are TGCGCCAGCAGCCTGGGACAGGGCAATTCACCCCTCCACTTT. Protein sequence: CASSLGQGNSPLHF.

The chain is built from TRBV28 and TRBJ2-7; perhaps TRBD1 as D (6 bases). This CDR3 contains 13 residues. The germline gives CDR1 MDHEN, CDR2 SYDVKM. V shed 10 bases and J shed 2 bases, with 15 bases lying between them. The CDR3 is CATFRQAPYEQYF. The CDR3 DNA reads TGTGCCACCTTCAGACAGGCACCCTACGAGCAGTACTTC.

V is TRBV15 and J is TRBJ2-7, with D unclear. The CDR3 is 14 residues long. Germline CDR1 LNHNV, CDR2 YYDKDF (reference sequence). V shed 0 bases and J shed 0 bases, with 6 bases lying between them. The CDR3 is CATSREAVSYEQYF. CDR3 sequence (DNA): TGTGCCACCAGCAGAGAGGCGGTCTCCTACGAGCAGTACTTC.